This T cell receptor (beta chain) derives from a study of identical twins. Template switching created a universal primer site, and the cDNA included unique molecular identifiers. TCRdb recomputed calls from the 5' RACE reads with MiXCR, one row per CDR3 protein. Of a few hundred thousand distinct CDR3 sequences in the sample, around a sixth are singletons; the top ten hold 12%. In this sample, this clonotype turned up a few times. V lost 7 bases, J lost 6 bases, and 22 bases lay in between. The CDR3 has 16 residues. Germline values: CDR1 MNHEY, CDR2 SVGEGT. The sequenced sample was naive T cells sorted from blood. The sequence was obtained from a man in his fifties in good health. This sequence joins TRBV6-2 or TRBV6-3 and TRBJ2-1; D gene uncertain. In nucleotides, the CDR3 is TGTGCCAGCACCCAGGCTCCCGGGTTCGCTGTCAATGAGCAGTTCTTC. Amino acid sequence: CASTQAPGFAVNEQFF.